The T cell receptor beta chain under discussion was sequenced for a study of post-analysis software for immune sequencing data (dated by TCRdb to between 2014 and 2017). Looking at the study overall: Recorded disease courses included relapsing-remitting, secondary progressive and progressive-relapsing multiple sclerosis, with some patients lacking subtype annotation. A subset of samples was prepared in parallel using single-end sample barcoding, then pooled and co-amplified after Illumina adapter ligation. The patient repertoires were set against eleven to twelve previously published healthy control repertoires from donors whose ages ranged from about 6 to 27 years.

What the authors observed across the whole study: When samples were clustered directly using the F measure, samples prepared in the same batch co-clustered strongly, which prompted a batch-effect correction. Compared with controls, multiple sclerosis patients had significantly lower normalized Chao1 diversity, a finding suggesting substantial peripheral T-cell clonal expansion. Patients showed significantly higher frequencies than controls for roughly five TRBV segments, among them TRBV5-6, TRBV5-1 and TRBV20-1. The control group was slightly older than the multiple sclerosis patient group.

TCR beta repertoires were profiled from peripheral blood of under 15 young patients with multiple sclerosis to demonstrate the VDJtools post-analysis software. The multiple sclerosis patients were children and adolescents between 6 and 15 years of age. The germline V gene provides CDR1 SQVTM and CDR2 ANQGSEA. There are 12 amino acids in the CDR3, from cysteine to phenylalanine inclusive. The only DNA kept is the CDR3, 36 bases in frame from the first base. Trimming takes 7 bases off V and 3 bases off J; junction bases not matched to a gene: 5. Receptors were amplified or captured by PCR. TCRdb lists the instrument as Illumina HiSeq 2500. To reduce PCR and sequencing biases, unique molecular identifiers were incorporated into the TCR beta cDNA libraries. Per 1 to 10 million input T cells, roughly 0.5 million cDNA molecules were obtained, such that each molecule approximated one T cell. Patient libraries were prepared and sequenced with the same protocol used for the earlier healthy control dataset. Samples belonging to the same batch were prepared together, multiplexed and sequenced on a shared HiSeq lane. The source study handled its data this way. MIGEC was used to process the raw barcoded reads, and molecular identifier groups with only a single read were discarded before consensus assembly and CDR3 extraction. VDJtools was used for post-analysis of the clonotype tables, with diversity normalized by down-sampling every dataset to the smallest sample size. In repertoire overlap clustering, CDR3 amino acid sequences, but not nucleotide sequences, were matched to correct batch-related cross-sample contamination. TCRdb redid the processing of the public reads, applying fastp at Q25 and MiXCR, and retained in-frame beta chains. Rows are unified per CDR3 protein, each entry keeping the most common DNA and genes. These V and J calls rely on TCRdb rather than the paper's analysis. This sample lists hundreds of thousands of distinct CDR3 sequences; around 50% were detected once. The top ten clones comprise under 6% of the sample.

About this clonotype: Its antigen is unknown. No much larger clonotype is one base removed from it; base qualities were not supplied.

The rearranged segments are TRBV29-1 and TRBJ1-2; TRBD1 aligns with 7 central bases. Sequenced: blood. The clonotype comes from a girl under 18 with multiple sclerosis. The CDR3 region has the sequence CSANTGDYGYTF. The base sequence is TGCAGCGCGAATACAGGGGACTATGGCTACACCTTC.